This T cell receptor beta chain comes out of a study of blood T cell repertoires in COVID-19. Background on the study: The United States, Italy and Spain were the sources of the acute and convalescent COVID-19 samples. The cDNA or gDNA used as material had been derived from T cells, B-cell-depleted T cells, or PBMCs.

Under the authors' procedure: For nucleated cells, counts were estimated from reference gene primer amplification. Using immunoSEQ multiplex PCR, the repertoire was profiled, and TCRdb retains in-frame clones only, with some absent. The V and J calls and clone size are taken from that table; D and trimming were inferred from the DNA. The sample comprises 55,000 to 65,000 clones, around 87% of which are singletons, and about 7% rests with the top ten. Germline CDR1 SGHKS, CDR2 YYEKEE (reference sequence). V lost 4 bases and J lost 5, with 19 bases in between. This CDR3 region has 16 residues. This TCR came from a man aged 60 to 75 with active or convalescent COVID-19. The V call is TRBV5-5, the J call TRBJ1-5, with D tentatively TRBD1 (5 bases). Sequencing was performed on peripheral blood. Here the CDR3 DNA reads TGTGCCAGCAGCCCCCTGACAGCTGGGTCCTATCAGCCCCAGCATTTT. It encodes CASSPLTAGSYQPQHF.